This is a list of T cell receptor beta chains from one sample in a study of blood T cells in healthy people across ages. Using its own MiXCR run on the 5' RACE reads, TCRdb lists one record per CDR3 protein. The repertoire holds approximately 690,000 distinct CDR3 sequences, with over 40% as singletons. Sequencing input: blood. The receptors come from an elderly man in good health. CDR3s include the opening cysteine and the closing phenylalanine or tryptophan. A D gene is named only where the DNA matches it firmly. Clone size, where shown, is once, few, many, or a class for clones that have expanded.

>TRBV7-7|TRBJ2-1|-|-
CASSVGLNLNEQFF
TGTGCTAGCAGCGTGGGACTTAATCTCAATGAGCAGTTCTTC
>TRBV6-1|TRBJ1-5|-|TRBD1
CASTRTGGLLSNQPQHF
TGTGCCAGCACGAGGACAGGGGGACTACTTAGCAATCAGCCCCAGCATTTT
>TRBV30|TRBJ1-6|-|-
CAWITAGGYSPLHF
TGTGCCTGGATTACGGCCGGGGGGTATTCACCCCTCCACTTT
>TRBV7-2|TRBJ2-7|-|-
CASSLGIKNRVSYEQYF
TGTGCCAGCAGCTTAGGGATAAAAAACAGGGTGTCCTACGAGCAGTACTTC
>TRBV4-1|TRBJ2-2|many|TRBD2
CASSPATSGKNTGELFF
TGCGCCAGCAGTCCTGCGACTAGCGGGAAAAACACCGGGGAGCTGTTTTTT
>TRBV20-1|TRBJ2-5|-|TRBD1
CSASATGYRETQYF
TGCAGTGCTAGCGCGACAGGGTATAGGGAGACCCAGTACTTC
>TRBV29-1|TRBJ2-7|-|-
CSIVWSYEQYF
TGCAGCATTGTGTGGAGCTACGAGCAGTACTTC
>TRBV29-1|TRBJ1-2|-|-
CSARDGNYGYTF
TGCAGCGCCCGGGACGGAAACTATGGCTACACCTTC
>TRBV25-1|TRBJ2-1|-|TRBD1
CASTGTGREQFF
TGTGCCAGCACTGGGACAGGACGTGAGCAGTTCTTC
>TRBV6-2/TRBV6-3|TRBJ2-7|few|TRBD2
CASSYSNIGPGGSSYEQYF
TGTGCCAGCAGTTACTCGAATATCGGCCCTGGCGGGAGCTCCTACGAGCAGTACTTC
>TRBV5-1|TRBJ2-7|-|-
CASRDYNTRFSYEQYF
TGCGCCAGCAGGGACTATAACACACGATTCTCCTACGAGCAGTACTTC
>TRBV2|TRBJ2-5|-|TRBD2
CASRPGLAEQETQYF
TGTGCCAGCAGACCGGGACTAGCTGAACAAGAGACCCAGTACTTC
>TRBV27|TRBJ2-7|-|-
CASSLWGSYEQYF
TGTGCCAGCAGTTTATGGGGGTCCTACGAGCAGTACTTC
>TRBV3-1|TRBJ2-7|-|-
CASSQDARPYNEQYF
TGTGCCAGCAGCCAAGACGCGCGACCCTACAATGAGCAGTACTTC
>TRBV7-2|TRBJ2-7|-|TRBD2
CASSPRAGAYEQYF
TGTGCCAGCAGCCCAAGGGCGGGAGCCTACGAGCAGTACTTC
>TRBV7-8|TRBJ2-7|-|-
CASSLAGSASSLNEQYF
TGTGCCAGCAGCTTAGCTGGTTCGGCAAGCTCTCTCAATGAGCAGTACTTC
>TRBV19|TRBJ2-1|-|TRBD2
CASSIWVWSGSYNEQFF
TGTGCCAGTAGTATTTGGGTCTGGAGCGGGAGTTACAATGAGCAGTTCTTC
>TRBV3-1|TRBJ2-1|many|-
CASSQVLLGGEQFF
TGTGCCAGCAGCCAAGTCCTCCTTGGGGGGGAGCAGTTCTTC
>TRBV7-6|TRBJ2-3|few|-
CASSLVLSPDTQYF
TGTGCCAGCAGCTTAGTTCTTAGCCCAGATACGCAGTATTTT
>TRBV20-1|TRBJ2-3|few|TRBD2
CSAQNNLAGAPDTQYF
TGCAGTGCCCAAAACAATCTAGCGGGAGCCCCAGATACGCAGTATTTT
>TRBV4-3|TRBJ2-6|-|-
CASSQDRTPTWANVLTF
TGCGCCAGCAGCCAAGATCGCACCCCAACCTGGGCCAACGTCCTGACTTTC
>TRBV7-9|TRBJ2-7|-|TRBD1
CASSLGGTGNHEQYF
TGTGCCAGCAGCTTAGGGGGGACAGGGAATCACGAGCAGTACTTC
>TRBV28|TRBJ2-7|many|-
CASREDTYEQYF
TGTGCCAGCAGGGAAGACACCTACGAGCAGTACTTC
>TRBV6-5|TRBJ2-2|few|TRBD2
CASSYSGLAGGGTGELFF
TGTGCCAGCAGTTACTCGGGACTAGCGGGAGGAGGAACCGGGGAGCTGTTTTTT
>TRBV7-2|TRBJ2-3|few|TRBD2
CASSLGSGGKDTQYF
TGTGCCAGCAGCTTAGGTAGCGGGGGAAAAGATACGCAGTATTTT
>TRBV9|TRBJ1-1|-|-
CASSVVSGGGNTEAFF
TGTGCCAGCAGCGTAGTTTCAGGTGGGGGAAACACTGAAGCTTTCTTT
>TRBV28|TRBJ2-7|-|TRBD2
CASSTRRTSGWTYEQYF
TGTGCCAGCAGTACCCGACGGACTAGCGGGTGGACCTACGAGCAGTACTTC
>TRBV7-3|TRBJ2-1|-|-
CASSPGQTMASYNEQFF
TGTGCCAGCAGCCCCGGACAGACTATGGCCTCCTACAATGAGCAGTTCTTC
>TRBV20-1|TRBJ1-2|-|-
CSARDPKNGYTF
TGCAGTGCTAGAGATCCTAAAAATGGCTACACCTTC
>TRBV10-3|TRBJ1-1|-|-
CAISDRNTEAFF
TGTGCCATCAGTGACAGGAACACTGAAGCTTTCTTT
>TRBV6-2/TRBV6-3|TRBJ2-7|-|-
CASSVHGSYEQYF
TGTGCCAGCAGTGTGCATGGGTCCTACGAGCAGTACTTC
>TRBV4-1|TRBJ2-5|-|TRBD1
CASSQGGQGAKETQYF
TGCGCCAGCAGCCAAGGTGGACAGGGGGCCAAGGAGACCCAGTACTTC
>TRBV10-1|TRBJ2-5|few|TRBD2
CASSQTSGLRKETQYF
TGCGCCAGCAGCCAGACTAGCGGGCTTAGGAAGGAGACCCAGTACTTC
>TRBV6-5|TRBJ1-1|-|TRBD1
CASSQGAGRTEAFF
TGTGCCAGCAGCCAGGGGGCCGGTAGGACTGAAGCTTTCTTT
>TRBV6-1|TRBJ1-4|-|-
CASSVAVATNEKLFF
TGTGCCAGCAGTGTTGCGGTGGCAACTAATGAAAAACTGTTTTTT
>TRBV20-1|TRBJ2-7|once|-
CSARDPRTTSYEQYF
TGCAGTGCTAGAGATCCCAGGACTACTTCCTACGAGCAGTACTTC
>TRBV2|TRBJ2-7|many|TRBD1
CAGGQNSYEQYF
TGTGCCGGGGGACAGAACTCCTACGAGCAGTACTTC
>TRBV6-6|TRBJ2-7|-|-
CASSYSGGESYEQYF
TGTGCCAGCAGTTACTCCGGCGGAGAGTCCTACGAGCAGTACTTC
>TRBV5-5|TRBJ2-1|once|TRBD2
CASSLSPSGNFNEQFF
TGTGCCAGCAGCTTGTCCCCTAGCGGGAATTTCAATGAGCAGTTCTTC
>TRBV7-2|TRBJ1-6|-|-
CASSLRGKNNSPLHF
TGTGCCAGCAGCTTAAGGGGCAAGAATAATTCACCCCTCCACTTT
>TRBV20-1|TRBJ2-3|few|TRBD2
CSVSGALSTDTQYF
TGCAGCGTTAGCGGGGCCCTTAGCACAGATACGCAGTATTTT
>TRBV6-5|TRBJ1-2|few|TRBD1
CASSYGDRDVGYTF
TGTGCCAGCAGTTACGGTGACAGGGATGTTGGCTACACCTTC
>TRBV27|TRBJ2-1|-|-
CASTRIGDTASSSYNEQFF
TGTGCCAGCACCAGAATCGGGGATACTGCCTCTAGCTCCTACAATGAGCAGTTCTTC
>TRBV4-2|TRBJ2-5|-|TRBD2
CASSQGGGVGETQYF
TGTGCCAGCAGCCAAGGGGGAGGGGTTGGTGAGACCCAGTACTTC
>TRBV10-2|TRBJ1-2|few|-
CASGQPDRANYGYTF
TGCGCCAGCGGACAGCCGGACAGAGCTAACTATGGCTACACCTTC
>TRBV6-5|TRBJ2-5|-|-
CASSASAQETQYF
TGTGCCAGCAGCGCCAGCGCCCAAGAGACCCAGTACTTC
>TRBV4-3|TRBJ1-6|-|-
CASSQDLPTGGSYNSPLHF
TGCGCCAGCAGCCAAGATCTCCCGACAGGAGGCTCCTATAATTCACCCCTCCACTTT
>TRBV6-5|TRBJ2-6|-|-
CASSYRGGLAPIGANVLTF
TGTGCCAGCAGTTACCGTGGCGGGCTAGCTCCTATTGGGGCCAACGTCCTGACTTTC
>TRBV2|TRBJ1-5|-|-
CASTMTDLSNQPQHF
TGTGCCAGCACCATGACCGATCTTAGCAATCAGCCCCAGCATTTT
>TRBV20-1|TRBJ2-7|-|-
CSANLNEQYF
TGCAGTGCTAATCTAAACGAGCAGTACTTC
>TRBV6-5|TRBJ2-7|-|-
CASSYISGASEQYF
TGTGCCAGCAGTTATATCTCGGGGGCAAGCGAGCAGTACTTC
>TRBV10-3|TRBJ1-2|few|TRBD1
CAIRGTGDGYTF
TGTGCCATCAGGGGGACAGGGGATGGCTACACCTTC
>TRBV4-3|TRBJ1-5|few|TRBD1
CASSLEIGQGRPTGPQHF
TGCGCCAGCAGCCTCGAGATTGGACAGGGGAGGCCCACGGGGCCCCAGCATTTT
>TRBV20-1|TRBJ2-3|-|-
CSPMPRVAFVADTQYF
TGCAGTCCGATGCCCCGGGTAGCCTTTGTGGCAGATACGCAGTATTTT
>TRBV14|TRBJ2-7|once|TRBD1
CASSPDRGPHNEQYF
TGTGCCAGCAGCCCAGACAGGGGACCCCACAATGAGCAGTACTTC
>TRBV25-1|TRBJ1-2|once|-
CASRPPGRPAKGGYTF
TGTGCCAGCAGACCCCCGGGTCGGCCAGCGAAGGGGGGCTACACCTTC
>TRBV14|TRBJ2-7|few|TRBD2
CASSPEPQWTSPSYEQYF
TGTGCCAGCAGCCCCGAACCACAGTGGACTAGTCCATCCTACGAGCAGTACTTC
>TRBV20-1|TRBJ1-2|few|-
CSALRQRRARGYTF
TGCAGTGCTCTGCGCCAGAGAAGGGCGCGGGGCTACACCTTC